The source of this T cell receptor beta chain is a study of graft-versus-host responses after intestinal transplantation. Findings of the study overall: Levels of circulating GvH clones at their peak were associated with early post-transplant HvG declines. Allografts from individuals with graft-donor T cell macrochimerism displayed high graft-versus-host to host-versus-graft clonal ratios. In recipient marrow, GvH clones were found, and some appeared first in ileum or blood.

TCRdb keeps only in-frame clones here, not all; method: immunoSEQ multiplex PCR. This table holds some 39,000 clones, 89% found once. The germline V gene encodes CDR1 SGHRS and CDR2 YFSETQ. There are 14 residues in the CDR3. V lost 4 bases to trimming and J lost 5 bases, with 16 bases between them. This clone was found a few times. What it recognizes is unknown. The TCR originated in a human patient who received an intestinal transplant, so some T cells may come from the graft donor. The chain has TRBV5-1 and TRBJ2-7; maybe TRBD1 (6 bases). This material consisted of PBMCs, taken 267 days after transplant. This CDR3 reads CASSHQQGLDEQYF. CDR3 DNA sequence: TGCGCCAGCAGCCACCAACAGGGCTTGGACGAGCAGTACTTC.